What follows are 9 T cell receptor beta chains derived from one specimen sequenced in a study of blood T cell repertoires in COVID-19. The repertoire was sequenced with immunoSEQ multiplex PCR; TCRdb's copy has only in-frame clones and lacks some. The sample holds 90,000 to 150,000 clones, just over 70% seen once. The source material was peripheral blood. The receptors derive from a human donor with acute or convalescent COVID-19. The donor label of this sample is uncertain.

The chain employs TRBV14 and TRBJ2-1, with D possibly TRBD1 on 6 matching bases. CDR1 and CDR2 (germline): SGHDN, FVKESK. The V end lost 3 bases, the J end lost 7 bases, and 13 bases lay between the germline ends. The CDR3 sequence is 14 residues long. The CDR3 DNA reads as TGTGCCAGCAGCCAGAGTTTAGGGGGTAATGAGCAGTTCTTC. It encodes CASSQSLGGNEQFF.

The chain carries TRBV28 and TRBJ2-7; unclear D gene. CDR3 length equals 12 residues. Germline CDR1 MDHEN, CDR2 SYDVKM. With 4 bases removed from V and 2 bases from J, the gap between germline ends came to 6 bases. CDR3 bases: TGTGCCAGCAGTTCACTGCCCTACGAGCAGTACGTC. Translation: CASSSLPYEQYV.

CDR3 in amino acids: CASRGQPLGYTF. CDR3 sequence (DNA): TGTGCCAGCAGGGGACAGCCTCTAGGCTACACCTTC. The rearrangement uses TRBV25-1 and TRBJ1-2; 7 positions agree with TRBD1. With 6 bases clipped from V and 8 bases from J, the junction kept 6 bases outside the gene matches. The CDR3 has 12 residues. CDR1 MGHDK and CDR2 SYGVNS come from the germline V gene.

The chain employs TRBV6-4 and TRBJ1-1; TRBD1 might be the D (5 bases). This CDR3 region has 14 residues. From germline, CDR1 is MRHNA and CDR2 SNTAGT. V was pared by 6 bases and J by 1 base, with 12 bases between. CDR3 bases: TGTGCCAGCAGCGAGCAGGGCGGGAACACTGAAGCTTTCTTT. It translates to CASSEQGGNTEAFF.

The rearrangement joins TRBV2 to TRBJ1-6, with unresolved D. V shed 10 bases and J shed 7 bases, with 14 bases lying between them. The CDR3 extends over 13 amino acids. Germline values: CDR1 SNHLY, CDR2 FYNNEI. The CDR3 DNA follows: TGTGCCACCGCGATGGAGTGGAATTCACCCCTCCACTTT. Translated: CATAMEWNSPLHF. Together with reference TRBV2 and TRBJ1-6, the CDR3 gives the full variable domain: EPEVTQTPSHQVTQMGQEVILRCVPISNHLYFYWYRQILGQKVEFLVSFYNNEISEKSEIFDDQFSVERPDGSNFTLKIRSTKLEDSAMYFCATAMEWNSPLHFGNGTRLTVT.

The CDR3: CASRTGGNTEAFF. The CDR3 DNA sequence: TGTGCCAGCAGGACAGGGGGGAACACTGAAGCTTTCTTT. V is TRBV5-4 and J is TRBJ1-1; 9 bases are shared with TRBD1. This CDR3 contains 13 residues. With 5 bases clipped from V and 1 base from J, the junction kept 0 bases outside the gene matches. The germline gives CDR1 SGHNT, CDR2 YYREEE (reference sequence).

The chain combines TRBV2 with TRBJ2-1; TRBD2 matches 13 bases. The CDR3 contains 15 residues. Per germline, CDR1 SNHLY and CDR2 FYNNEI. Trimming took 6 bases from V and 7 from J; bases not matched to a gene: 6. In DNA form, the CDR3 reads TGTGCCAGCAGAGGACTAGCGGGGGTTATAAATGAGCAGTTCTTC. It specifies CASRGLAGVINEQFF.

The table lists this clone with a few counts. This chain connects TRBV19 to TRBJ2-1, with TRBD2 matching 11 bases. Germline CDR1 and CDR2: LNHDA and SQIVND (reference sequence). J gave up 2 bases and V 3 bases, and 0 bases lay outside the gene matches. This CDR3 has 15 residues. CDR3 nucleotides: TGTGCCAGTAGTATTAGCGGGGGGGCCTACAATGAGCAGTTCTTC. Translation: CASSISGGAYNEQFF. Together with reference TRBV19 and TRBJ2-1, the CDR3 gives the full variable domain: DGGITQSPKYLFRKEGQNVTLSCEQNLNHDAMYWYRQDPGQGLRLIYYSQIVNDFQKGDIAEGYSVSREKKESFPLTVTSAQKNPTAFYLCASSISGGAYNEQFFGPGTRLTVL.

The chain joins TRBV5-6 to TRBJ1-5; 9 bases align to TRBD1. Per the germline V gene, CDR1 is SGHDT and CDR2 is YYEEEE. The CDR3 consists of 14 residues. J lost 5 bases, V lost 2 bases, and 2 bases had no gene match. CDR3 region: CASSLQGAHQPQHF. CDR3 nucleotide sequence: TGTGCCAGCAGCTTACAGGGGGCGCATCAGCCCCAGCATTTT.